This T cell receptor beta chain appears in the sequencing data of a study of blood T cells in healthy people across ages. The study's findings and limits: Naive T cell percentage by flow cytometry tracked strongly with beta diversity. While age rose, TCR beta diversity per million T cells dropped in a roughly linear way.

Primers used in a second PCR of roughly 6 to 11 cycles were a sample-barcoded 5' primer and a J-beta primer mix. TCRdb processed the 5' RACE reads anew with MiXCR; each CDR3 protein has one entry. There are over 600,000 distinct CDR3 sequences in the sample; more than 55% occur only once, and around 24% lies in the top ten. Of note for this clonotype: Its antigen is unknown.

V lost 1 base and J lost 5; bases outside the gene matches: 15. The germline V gene has CDR1 DFQATT and CDR2 SNEGSKA (reference sequence). The CDR3 runs 17 residues. The rearrangement uses TRBV20-1 and TRBJ1-1, with 8 bases lining up with TRBD1. Specimen: blood. This clonotype originated in a man aged 35 to 55 in good health. The CDR3: CSARAMGQANVGTEAFF. The CDR3 DNA sequence: TGCAGTGCTAGAGCTATGGGACAGGCCAATGTAGGGACTGAAGCTTTCTTT.